The 27 T cell receptor beta chains below come from one sample, sequenced in a study of cytomegalovirus exposure and HLA in healthy donors. With 60 Vbeta and 13 Jbeta primers, the PCR was carried out. The protocol was immunoSEQ multiplex PCR, while the TCRdb copy is restricted to in-frame clones and leaves out a portion. The table records hundreds of thousands of clones, just under 85% of them present only once. Sequencing was performed on PBMCs. The receptors shown here come from a woman aged 40 to 50 in good health and CMV-seronegative.

The chain links TRBV6-1 to TRBJ1-3, with 7 bases aligning to TRBD1. Germline V gene data show CDR1 as MNHNS and CDR2 as SASEGT. The CDR3 loop spans 14 amino acids. After removal of 2 bases from V and 4 bases from J, the junction contained 2 bases not matched to a gene. The CDR3 protein is CASSEPGGGNTIYF. DNA for the CDR3: TGTGCCAGCAGTGAACCAGGGGGAGGAAACACCATATATTTT.

This clone was picked up a small number of times. The V and J genes are TRBV7-9 and TRBJ1-5; D is uncertain. CDR1 and CDR2 from the germline V gene are SEHNR and FQNEAQ (reference sequence). The V and J ends lost 1 base and 3 bases respectively, with 7 bases between them. The CDR3 sequence is 14 residues long. The CDR3 DNA reads as TGTGCCAGCAGCTTAGGACAAACCAATCAGCCCCAGCATTTT. Residues: CASSLGQTNQPQHF.

V gene TRBV28 combines with J gene TRBJ1-2; D gene ambiguous. The ends were cut back, 4 bases at V and 0 bases at J, with 12 bases in the middle. CDR3 length: 15 amino acids. Germline assignment: CDR1 MDHEN and CDR2 SYDVKM. This chain's CDR3 is CASSSGGISNYGYTF. CDR3 DNA: TGTGCCAGCAGTTCAGGAGGCATTTCTAACTATGGCTACACCTTC.

This clone was found a few times. The chain combines TRBV27 with TRBJ2-5; the match to TRBD1 covers 7 bases. Near its end, the DNA agrees better with TRBJ2-7, so the J call may be wrong. Germline V gene sequence: CDR1 MNHEY, CDR2 SMNVEV (reference sequence). CDR3 length equals 14 residues. The DNA for the CDR3 is TGTGCCAGCAGAGGGACAGAGGGTTTTTACGAGCAGTACTTC. This encodes CASRGTEGFYEQYF.

The chain couples TRBV6-6 to TRBJ2-7; 7 bases are shared with TRBD1. CDR3 size: 12 residues. Trimming cost V 6 bases and J 2 bases; bases outside gene matches: 1. The V gene's germline CDR1 is MNHNY and CDR2 SVGAGI (reference sequence). In DNA, the CDR3 is TGTGCCAGCAGCGACAGGGCCTACGAGCAGTACTTC. Its translation is CASSDRAYEQYF.

The rearrangement links TRBV30 to TRBJ2-2; 7 bases match TRBD2. The CDR3 has 16 residues. Germline loops: CDR1 GTSNPN, CDR2 SVGIG (reference sequence). Germline trimming cut 3 bases from V and 0 bases from J; bases unmatched to any gene: 7. The CDR3 protein is CAWRPGGISNTGELFF. CDR3 DNA sequence: TGTGCCTGGAGGCCGGGGGGTATTTCGAACACCGGGGAGCTGTTTTTT.

The V and J genes are TRBV27 and TRBJ2-5; TRBD2 aligns across 7 bases. This CDR3 is 14 amino acids long. Germline lookup yields CDR1 MNHEY and CDR2 SMNVEV (reference sequence). Losses at the gene ends were 7 bases for V and 4 bases for J; bases not matched to a gene: 9. The CDR3 here is CASTPFGGVETQYF. The CDR3 DNA sequence: TGTGCCAGCACCCCCTTTGGGGGGGTAGAGACCCAGTACTTC.

The chain combines TRBV19 with TRBJ2-6, with TRBD1 identical over 7 bases. V shed 5 bases and J 3 bases; nucleotides not matched to a gene: 13. Germline V gene sequence: CDR1 LNHDA, CDR2 SQIVND (reference sequence). The CDR3 loop spans 18 amino acids. CDR3: CASSLRDSAVGGANVLTF. The CDR3 nucleotides read TGTGCCAGTAGTCTCCGGGACAGCGCCGTGGGTGGGGCCAACGTCCTGACTTTC.

This chain connects TRBV6-6 to TRBJ2-3; TRBD2 agrees at 8 bases. This CDR3 contains 14 residues. The V gene's germline CDR1 is MNHNY and CDR2 SVGAGI (reference sequence). After removal of 6 bases from V and 5 bases from J, the junction contained 7 bases not matched to a gene. CDR3 sequence reads: CASRDRGGVDTQYF. The DNA for the CDR3 is TGTGCCAGCAGGGACCGGGGGGGCGTAGATACGCAGTATTTT.

CDR3: CASSSGHRAWTEAFF. CDR3 sequence (DNA): TGCGCCAGCAGCTCGGGACATAGGGCGTGGACTGAAGCTTTCTTT. The chain recombines TRBV5-1 with TRBJ1-1; maybe TRBD1 (6 bases). Trimming shortened V by 3 bases and J by 5 bases, and 17 bases separated the two germline ends. Germline lookup yields CDR1 SGHRS and CDR2 YFSETQ. This CDR3 is built from 15 residues. Drawing the rest from reference TRBV5-1 and TRBJ1-1, the complete variable domain is KAGVTQTPRYLIKTRGQQVTLSCSPISGHRSVSWYQQTPGQGLQFLFEYFSETQRNKGNFPGRFSGRQFSNSRSEMNVSTLELGDSALYLCASSSGHRAWTEAFFGQGTRLTVV.

V usage is TRBV5-1 and J usage is TRBJ2-2; D gene unclear. The CDR3 has 15 amino acids. Trimming removed 4 bases from V and 2 bases from J, with 12 bases in between. Germline-derived CDR1 and CDR2 are SGHRS and YFSETQ. CDR3 coding DNA: TGCGCCAGCAGCCCGGCGGTATTAAACACCGGGGAGCTGTTTTTT. Translation: CASSPAVLNTGELFF.

This chain connects TRBV28 to TRBJ1-3, with D perhaps TRBD1 (5 bases). This CDR3 region has 15 residues. The V and J ends lost 2 bases and 8 bases respectively, with 16 bases between them. Per the germline V gene, CDR1 is MDHEN and CDR2 is SYDVKM. CDR3 sequence: CASSLDRGSGHTIYF. In nucleotides, the CDR3 is TGTGCCAGCAGTTTAGATCGCGGTTCAGGGCACACCATATATTTT.

This clone was found a few times. The chain joins TRBV14 to TRBJ2-1; D is unclear. Looked up from germline, CDR1 is SGHDN and CDR2 is FVKESK. CDR3 length: 15 residues. V was cut by 4 bases and J by 7 bases, with 17 bases left in between. The CDR3 here is CASSPRQIGSNEQFF. The CDR3 DNA is TGTGCCAGCAGCCCCCGACAAATTGGTAGTAATGAGCAGTTCTTC. Using reference TRBV14 and TRBJ2-1 for the parts outside the CDR3, the full variable domain is EAGVTQFPSHSVIEKGQTVTLRCDPISGHDNLYWYRRVMGKEIKFLLHFVKESKQDESGMPNNRFLAERTGGTYSTLKVQPAELEDSGVYFCASSPRQIGSNEQFFGPGTRLTVL.

J is TRBJ1-1 and V is TRBV4-1; the D gene is possibly TRBD1 (5 bases). Germline V CDR1 and CDR2: MGHRA, YSYEKL. Trimming took off 8 bases at V and 7 bases at J, with 17 bases between the two ends. There are 13 residues in the CDR3. The CDR3 loop is CASSSLVQGEAFF. DNA of the CDR3: TGCGCCAGCTCATCGTTAGTCCAGGGTGAAGCTTTCTTT.

The table lists this clone with a few counts. The rearrangement joins TRBV5-6 to TRBJ2-3; 10 positions agree with TRBD2. The germline gives CDR1 SGHDT, CDR2 YYEEEE. The CDR3 is 15 residues long. J was trimmed by 8 bases and V by 6 bases; bases with no gene match: 12. For the CDR3, the DNA is TGTGCCAGCAACAAACTAGCGGGGCCCCCGGGTACGCAGTATTTT. This gives the protein CASNKLAGPPGTQYF.

The J gene is TRBJ2-5, the V gene TRBV6-6, with D possibly matching TRBD1 (7 bases). Germline CDR1 and CDR2: MNHNY and SVGAGI (reference sequence). The CDR3 runs to 14 residues. V was cut by 5 bases and J by 4 bases, with 14 bases left in between. The CDR3 nucleotides read TGTGCCAGCAGTGCCAGGGGGGAAGGAGAGACCCAGTACTTC. It is translated as CASSARGEGETQYF.

As regards this clone: The junction differs from germline at one of its ends, possibly a read error. The rearrangement uses TRBV7-7 and TRBJ1-1; tentative D call: TRBD1 (5 bases). The germline CDR1 and CDR2 sequences are SSHAT and FNYEAQ (reference sequence). This CDR3 comprises 13 residues. The CDR3 nucleotides read TGTGCTAGCAGCCAAGGACAGAACACTGAAGCTTTCTTT. As protein: CASSQGQNTEAFF.

The J gene is TRBJ1-2, the V gene TRBV6-6; 9 bases agree with TRBD1. Trimming removed 5 bases from V and 0 bases from J; junction bases left unmatched: 4. CDR3 size: 15 residues. The V gene's germline CDR1 is MNHNY and CDR2 SVGAGI (reference sequence). This chain's CDR3 is CASSIRTGANYGYTF. The CDR3 DNA is TGTGCCAGCAGTATACGGACAGGGGCTAACTATGGCTACACCTTC.

This clone was detected only a few times. The V gene is TRBV7-9, the J gene TRBJ1-4; D gene unclear. Trimming shortened V by 7 bases and J by 5 bases, and 14 bases separated the two germline ends. The CDR3 totals 14 residues. Germline loops: CDR1 SEHNR, CDR2 FQNEAQ (reference sequence). CDR3 sequence reads: CASTPRTANEKLFF. CDR3 nucleotide sequence: TGTGCCAGCACTCCACGGACTGCCAATGAAAAACTGTTTTTT.

The chain links TRBV11-1 to TRBJ2-3; 8 bases align to TRBD2. With 3 bases clipped from V and 0 bases from J, the junction kept 5 bases outside the gene matches. Germline CDR1 reads SGHAT; CDR2 reads FQDESV (reference sequence). The CDR3 runs 16 residues. The CDR3 sequence is CASSFGLAGSTDTQYF. CDR3 nucleotide sequence: TGTGCCAGCAGCTTCGGGTTAGCGGGAAGCACAGATACGCAGTATTTT.

V gene TRBV28 combines with J gene TRBJ2-3; 9 nucleotides line up with TRBD2. From germline, CDR1 is MDHEN and CDR2 SYDVKM. The V gene end was trimmed by 8 bases and the J gene end by 7 bases; junction bases not matched to a gene: 10. This CDR3 comprises 14 residues. CDR3 sequence reads: CASYPAGGPYTQYF. CDR3 in DNA: TGTGCCAGCTACCCGGCGGGGGGGCCCTATACGCAGTATTTT.

This chain links TRBV10-3 with TRBJ1-3, with D maybe TRBD1 (5 bases). The CDR3 loop spans 16 amino acids. The germline gives CDR1 ENHRY, CDR2 SYGVKD. V was clipped by 0 bases and J by 2 bases, with 11 bases between them. The CDR3 loop reads CAISESRAGTGNTIYF. The CDR3 bases are TGTGCCATCAGTGAGTCGAGAGCAGGGACTGGAAACACCATATATTTT.

This chain joins TRBV7-3 and TRBJ1-6; D possibly corresponds to TRBD1 (5 bases). The CDR3 is 15 amino acids. V lost 1 base to trimming and J lost 10 bases, with 14 bases between them. In germline, CDR1 is SGHTA, CDR2 FQGTGA. DNA for the CDR3: TGTGCCAGCAGCTTAATACCGGGTTGGGGCTCACCCCTCCACTTT. Its protein product is CASSLIPGWGSPLHF.

V usage is TRBV5-1 and J usage is TRBJ2-2; D is undetermined. The V gene's germline CDR1 is SGHRS and CDR2 YFSETQ. V was cut by 4 bases and J by 4 bases, with 8 bases left in between. CDR3 size: 13 residues. The CDR3 sequence: CASSQESTGELFF. The CDR3 DNA is TGCGCCAGCAGCCAGGAATCCACCGGGGAGCTGTTTTTT.

The rearrangement links TRBV9 to TRBJ2-1; TRBD2 agrees at 12 bases. The V segment lost 0 bases and the J segment 0 bases; nucleotides outside the gene matches: 10. The CDR3 sequence is 20 residues long. CDR1 is SGDLS, CDR2 YYNGEE, per germline. CDR3 coding DNA: TGTGCCAGCAGCGTAGGGGGGGGACTAGCGGGCCCGGGCTCCTACAATGAGCAGTTCTTC. It codes for CASSVGGGLAGPGSYNEQFF.

Remarks on this clone: This same CDR3 is encoded by further DNA sequences in the sample. The V gene is TRBV30, the J gene TRBJ2-7; 9 bases fit TRBD2. V was clipped by 8 bases and J by 2 bases; unmatched bases: 13. Germline CDR1 and CDR2: GTSNPN and SVGIG (reference sequence). The length of the CDR3 is 15 residues. The CDR3 region has the DNA TGTGCCGGATCAGAAGGTGCGGGGGGGCCCTACGAGCAGTACTTC. It encodes CAGSEGAGGPYEQYF.

V and J are TRBV10-3 and TRBJ2-7, with 8 nucleotides matching TRBD1. Germline V CDR1 and CDR2: ENHRY, SYGVKD. The CDR3 has 13 residues. Trimming took 6 bases from V and 3 from J; bases not matched to a gene: 4. The CDR3 DNA reads TGTGCCATCAGGGAGGACAGGGACTACGAGCAGTACTTC. Translating gives CAIREDRDYEQYF.